Listed below are T cell receptor beta chains from one sample, sequenced in a study of blood T cells in healthy people across ages. TCRdb re-analysed the 5' RACE reads in MiXCR, keeping a single row per CDR3 protein. The sample holds over 750,000 distinct CDR3 sequences; 25% are singletons and the top ten take more than 8%. A further study also used this sample, focusing on T cells of mothers and their children.

The sample taken for sequencing was blood. Every receptor here comes from a boy between 10 and 17 years old in good health. The conserved cysteine and the conserved F or W are not part of the CDR3 here.

j_call	v_call	cdr3_aa
TRBJ2-1	TRBV20-1	STGTRSSYNEQF
TRBJ2-1	TRBV28	ASSWRGAYNEQF
TRBJ2-1	TRBV28	ASILTGTGDYNEQF
TRBJ2-1	TRBV25-1	ASSDRGQGAVNEQF
TRBJ2-5	TRBV6-2/TRBV6-3	ASSVHETQY
TRBJ1-1	TRBV5-1	ASSLSSGRTEAF
TRBJ2-7	TRBV7-2	ASSLGTSKRGEQY
TRBJ2-3	TRBV4-2	ASSKWGLAGPRDTQY
TRBJ2-5	TRBV7-2	ASSFYARVAGLEETQY
TRBJ2-5	TRBV7-9	ASSREGTSLSQY
TRBJ2-6	TRBV28	ASRRDREISSGANVLT
TRBJ2-5	TRBV5-3	ASNSLEAQY
-	TRBV6-6	ASSPGQVPYEQY
TRBJ2-7	TRBV7-9	ASSLESRDRDEQY
-	TRBV2	ASKEGGNEQF
TRBJ2-1	TRBV5-1	ASNNGILQYNEQF
-	TRBV11-3	ASSWGRGVETQY
TRBJ1-2	TRBV2	AKKLGFGYEGYT
TRBJ2-3	TRBV20-1	SATGRQPVGGTQY
TRBJ2-5	TRBV7-9	ASSTPLGLQETQY
TRBJ2-2	TRBV29-1	SVLTGNGELF
TRBJ2-3	TRBV20-1	SATGTKFDTDTQY
TRBJ1-4	TRBV27	ASSLINGEKLF
TRBJ2-3	TRBV20-1	SAILGTLVSTDTQY
TRBJ2-7	TRBV27	ASSSLTSGTLEQY
TRBJ1-4	TRBV5-1	ASSLRMTEKLF
TRBJ2-3	TRBV28	ASSGMQASTDTQY
-	TRBV29-1	SVEEQGLYEQY
TRBJ2-5	TRBV7-2	ASSFVKTQY
TRBJ1-3	TRBV5-8	ASSLVSGDLSGNTIY
TRBJ1-1	TRBV29-1	SVLTGFGTEAF
TRBJ1-1	TRBV29-1	SVEEQGKREAF
TRBJ1-4	TRBV13	ASSLKGNEKLF
TRBJ1-2	TRBV29-1	SVPRGGTDGYT
TRBJ2-7	TRBV7-9	ASSLGTGMSSYEQY
TRBJ2-7	TRBV7-2	ASSLVTGTDGYEQY
TRBJ2-5	TRBV29-1	SLSRGGDTQY
TRBJ2-3	TRBV29-1	SVEDGLFVDTQY
TRBJ2-5	TRBV28	ASSSDIEGGRETQY
TRBJ2-7	TRBV11-2	ASSPLRERFHEQY
TRBJ2-7	TRBV20-1	SALQPGQGYEQY
TRBJ2-7	TRBV7-9	ASSLGLSPYEQY
TRBJ2-7	TRBV10-2	ATRNGGVAYEQY
TRBJ2-5	TRBV25-1	ASSVSGNMETQY